The present T cell receptor (beta chain) was sequenced within a study of blood T cells in healthy people across ages. Combining a sample-barcoded 5' primer with a J-beta primer mix, a second PCR ran for roughly 6 to 12 cycles. One entry per CDR3 protein results from TCRdb running MiXCR on the 5' RACE reads. The table records 700,000 or so distinct CDR3 sequences, 22% of them present only once. The authors drew about 10 milliliters of peripheral blood from each donor. V was pared by 8 bases and J by 0 bases, with 12 bases between. The CDR3 runs to 13 residues. Germline V gene data show CDR1 as DFQATT and CDR2 as SNEGSKA (reference sequence).

The chain couples TRBV20-1 to TRBJ2-3; D is unclear. This clonotype was sampled from a man aged 70-80 years in good health. Material for sequencing was blood. CDR3 in amino acids: CSKRQLSTDTQYF. The CDR3 region has the DNA TGCAGTAAAAGGCAGCTGAGCACAGATACGCAGTATTTT.